The following is a T cell receptor (beta chain) sequence with its context. The data were taken from a study of blood T cell repertoires in COVID-19. Across the study: Samples of COVID-19 (acute and convalescent) were obtained from the United States, Italy and Spain. Sample material is recorded as cDNA or gDNA derived from T cells, B-cell-depleted T cells, or PBMCs.

The authors' processing: By means of reference gene primer amplification, nucleated cell counts were estimated. Assay used: immunoSEQ multiplex PCR; TCRdb lists only in-frame clones, some missing. The V and J calls and the clone size are those of that table, but D and trimming were determined from the DNA. The table records 35,000 to 50,000 clones, 80% to 90% of them present only once. The V end lost 4 bases, the J end lost 0 bases, and 9 bases lay between the germline ends. CDR3 length: 15 residues. Germline loops: CDR1 MDHEN, CDR2 SYDVKM. The sequencing input was peripheral blood. The V gene is TRBV28, the J gene TRBJ1-4, with no clear D. The receptor comes from a man aged 55 to 69 with active COVID-19. The DNA of the CDR3 is TGTGCCAGCAGTTCTGCCAGGACAACTAATGAAAAACTGTTTTTT. Its translation: CASSSARTTNEKLFF.